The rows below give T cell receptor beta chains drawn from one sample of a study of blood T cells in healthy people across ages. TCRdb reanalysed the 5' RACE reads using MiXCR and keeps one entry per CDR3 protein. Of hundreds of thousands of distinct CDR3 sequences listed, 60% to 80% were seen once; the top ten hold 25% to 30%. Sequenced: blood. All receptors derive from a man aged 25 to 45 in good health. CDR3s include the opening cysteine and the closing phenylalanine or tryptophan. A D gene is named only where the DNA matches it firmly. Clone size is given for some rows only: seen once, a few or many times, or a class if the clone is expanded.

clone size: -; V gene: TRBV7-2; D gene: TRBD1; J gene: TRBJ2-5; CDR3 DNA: TGTGCCAGCAGCTCCGACGGACAGGGAAGGGGAAACCAGTACTTC; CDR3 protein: CASSSDGQGRGNQYF
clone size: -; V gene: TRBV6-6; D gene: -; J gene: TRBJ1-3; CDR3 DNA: TGTGCCAGCAGTTACTCCGACAGTGGTGGAAACACCATATATTTT; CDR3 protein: CASSYSDSGGNTIYF
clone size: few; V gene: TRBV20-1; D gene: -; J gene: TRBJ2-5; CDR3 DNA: TGCAGTGCTAGAGTACGGGGAGCCTATGTGTTAGAGACCCAGTACTTC; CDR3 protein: CSARVRGAYVLETQYF
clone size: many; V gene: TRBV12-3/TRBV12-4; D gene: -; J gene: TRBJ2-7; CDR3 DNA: TGTGCCAGCAGTCCTGGGCCTAGCTACGAGCAGTACTTC; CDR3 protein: CASSPGPSYEQYF
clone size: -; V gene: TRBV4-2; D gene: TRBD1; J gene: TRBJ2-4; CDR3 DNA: TGTGCCAGCAGCCAAGCCGCCGGGACAGAAGGACCCAAAAACATTCAGTACTTC; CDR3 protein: CASSQAAGTEGPKNIQYF
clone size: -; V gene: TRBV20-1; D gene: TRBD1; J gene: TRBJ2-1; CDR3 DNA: TGCAGTGCTAGGGATTCTGGGACAGGGGACGATGAGCAGTTCTTC; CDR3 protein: CSARDSGTGDDEQFF
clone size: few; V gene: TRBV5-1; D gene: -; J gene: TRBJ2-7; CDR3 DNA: TGCGCCAGCAGGGAGACTACCGTGAGCTCCTACAATGAGCAGTACTTC; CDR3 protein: CASRETTVSSYNEQYF
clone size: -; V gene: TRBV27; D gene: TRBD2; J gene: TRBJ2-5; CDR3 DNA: TGTGCCACCACTAGCGGGGGGCATTCGGAGACCCAGTACTTC; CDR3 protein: CATTSGGHSETQYF
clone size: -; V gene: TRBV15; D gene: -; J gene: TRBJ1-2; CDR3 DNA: TGTGCCACCAGCAGGGCCCGCGGGGTTGGCTATGGCTACACCTTC; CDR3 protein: CATSRARGVGYGYTF
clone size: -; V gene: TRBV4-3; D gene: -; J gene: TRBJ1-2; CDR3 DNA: TGCGCCAGCAGCCAATTTTTTGGGGGGGCCCCTTCGTCTAACTATGGCTACACCTTC; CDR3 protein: CASSQFFGGAPSSNYGYTF
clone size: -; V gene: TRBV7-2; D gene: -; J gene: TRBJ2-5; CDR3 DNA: TGTGCCAGAAGCTTGGAAAGGGGCCGGGAGACCCAGTACTTC; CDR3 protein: CARSLERGRETQYF
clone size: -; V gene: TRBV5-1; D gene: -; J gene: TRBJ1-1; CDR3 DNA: TGCGCCAGCAGCTTAGGATCAGTGAACACTGAAGCTTTCTTT; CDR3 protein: CASSLGSVNTEAFF
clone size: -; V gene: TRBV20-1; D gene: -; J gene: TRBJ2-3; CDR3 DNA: TGCAGGACGGGGAATCCTAGCACAGATACGCAGTATTTT; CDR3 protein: CRTGNPSTDTQYF
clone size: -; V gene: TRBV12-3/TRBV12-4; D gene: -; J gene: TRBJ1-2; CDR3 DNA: TGTGCCAGCAGTTTCTATATGGGCACACCCGGAGGAGGCTACACCTTC; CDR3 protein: CASSFYMGTPGGGYTF
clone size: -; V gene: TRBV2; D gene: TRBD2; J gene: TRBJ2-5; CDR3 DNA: TGTGCCAGCAGTGAGACTAGCTGGGAGACCCAGTACTTC; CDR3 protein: CASSETSWETQYF
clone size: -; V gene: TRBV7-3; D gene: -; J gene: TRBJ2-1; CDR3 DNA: TGTGCCAGCAGCTTAGCTCTCCCAGGGGATGAGCAGTTCTTC; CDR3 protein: CASSLALPGDEQFF
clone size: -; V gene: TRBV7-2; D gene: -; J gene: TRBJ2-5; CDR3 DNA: TGTGCCAGCAGCTTCTCCGGGACGCCAGAAGTGAATGAGCAGTACTTC; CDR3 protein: CASSFSGTPEVNEQYF
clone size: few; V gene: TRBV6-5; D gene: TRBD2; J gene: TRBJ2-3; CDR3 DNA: TGTGCCAGCAGGGACTGGACTAGCGGGGCGGAGTATTTT; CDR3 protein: CASRDWTSGAEYF
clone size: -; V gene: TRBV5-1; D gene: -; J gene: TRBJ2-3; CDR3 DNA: TGCGCCAGCAGCTTCGGAAACAGGTATTTAGTGGATACGCAGTATTTT; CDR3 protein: CASSFGNRYLVDTQYF
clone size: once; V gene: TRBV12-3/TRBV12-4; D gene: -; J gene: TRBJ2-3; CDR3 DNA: TGTGCCAGCACCTCGGTAGCGAGGGGATTCACAGATACGCAGTATTTT; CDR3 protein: CASTSVARGFTDTQYF